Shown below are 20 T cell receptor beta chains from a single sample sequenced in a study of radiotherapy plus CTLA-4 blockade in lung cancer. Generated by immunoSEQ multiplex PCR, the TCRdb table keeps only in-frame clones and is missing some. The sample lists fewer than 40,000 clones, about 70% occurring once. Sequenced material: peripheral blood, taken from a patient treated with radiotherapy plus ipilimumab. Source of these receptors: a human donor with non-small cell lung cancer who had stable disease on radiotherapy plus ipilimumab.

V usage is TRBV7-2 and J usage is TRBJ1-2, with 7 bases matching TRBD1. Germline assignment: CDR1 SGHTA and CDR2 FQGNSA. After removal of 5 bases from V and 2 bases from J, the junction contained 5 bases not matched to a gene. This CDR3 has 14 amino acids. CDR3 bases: TGTGCCAGCAGCACTCGACAGGGAAACTATGGCTACACCTTC. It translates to CASSTRQGNYGYTF.

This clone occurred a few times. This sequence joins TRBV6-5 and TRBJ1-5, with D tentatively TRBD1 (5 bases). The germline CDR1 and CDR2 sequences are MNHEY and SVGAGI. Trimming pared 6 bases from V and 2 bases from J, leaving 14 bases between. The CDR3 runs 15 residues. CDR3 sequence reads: CASSQRGFGNQPQHF. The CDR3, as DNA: TGTGCCAGCAGCCAACGGGGGTTCGGCAATCAGCCCCAGCATTTT.

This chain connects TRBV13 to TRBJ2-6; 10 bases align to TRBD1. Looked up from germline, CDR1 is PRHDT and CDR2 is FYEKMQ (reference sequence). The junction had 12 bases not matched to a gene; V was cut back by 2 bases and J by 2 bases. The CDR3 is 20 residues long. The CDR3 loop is CASSLYIRDRGKAGANVLTF. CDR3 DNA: TGTGCCAGCAGCTTATATATTCGGGACAGGGGTAAGGCTGGGGCCAACGTCCTGACTTTC.

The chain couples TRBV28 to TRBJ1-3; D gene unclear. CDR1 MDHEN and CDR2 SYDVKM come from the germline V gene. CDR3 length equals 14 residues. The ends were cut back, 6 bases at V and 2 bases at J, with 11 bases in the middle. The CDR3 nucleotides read TGTGCCAGCAGGGAGGGTGCGGCTGGAAACACCATATATTTT. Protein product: CASREGAAGNTIYF.

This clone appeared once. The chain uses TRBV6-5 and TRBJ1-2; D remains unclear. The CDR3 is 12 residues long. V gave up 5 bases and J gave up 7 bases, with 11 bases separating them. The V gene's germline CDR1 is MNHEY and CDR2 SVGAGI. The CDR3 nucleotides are TGTGCCAGCAGTCACCCAGTCGGTGGCTACACCTTC. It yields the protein CASSHPVGGYTF.

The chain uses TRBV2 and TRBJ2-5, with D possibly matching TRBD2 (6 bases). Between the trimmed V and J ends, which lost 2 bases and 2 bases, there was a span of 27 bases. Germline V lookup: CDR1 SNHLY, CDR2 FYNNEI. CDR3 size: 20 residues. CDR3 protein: CASSESGSYLEGQDQETQYF. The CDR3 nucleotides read TGTGCCAGCAGTGAATCAGGGTCGTATCTGGAGGGGCAGGATCAAGAGACCCAGTACTTC.

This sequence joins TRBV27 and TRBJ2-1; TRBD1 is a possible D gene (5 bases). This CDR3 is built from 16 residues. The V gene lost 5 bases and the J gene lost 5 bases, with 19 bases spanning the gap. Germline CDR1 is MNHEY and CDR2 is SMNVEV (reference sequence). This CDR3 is CASSLSSRQRHNEQFF. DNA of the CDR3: TGTGCCAGCAGTCTCTCTAGTCGACAGAGACACAATGAGCAGTTCTTC.

CDR3 sequence reads: CASRAADFNEKLFF. For the CDR3, the DNA is TGTGCCAGCAGGGCTGCGGATTTTAATGAAAAACTGTTTTTT. J is TRBJ1-4 and V is TRBV6-6, with D hard to call. Germline V gene sequence: CDR1 MNHNY, CDR2 SVGAGI (reference sequence). CDR3 length: 14 amino acids. The ends were cut back, 6 bases at V and 4 bases at J, with 12 bases in the middle.

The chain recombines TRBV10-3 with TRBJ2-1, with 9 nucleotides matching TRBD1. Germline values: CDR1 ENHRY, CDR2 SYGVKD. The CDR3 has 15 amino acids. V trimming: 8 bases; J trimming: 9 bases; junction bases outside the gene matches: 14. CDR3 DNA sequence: TGTGCCATCCGGTGGGGTAAAACAGGGGGCCCTGAGCAGTTCTTC. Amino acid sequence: CAIRWGKTGGPEQFF.

The CDR3 DNA reads as TGTGCCGGGGCCGGGACTAGTTATTTCTACGAGCAGTACTTC. The encoded protein is CAGAGTSYFYEQYF. This chain joins TRBV5-3 and TRBJ2-7, with 8 bases fitting TRBD2. Being an ORF, TRBV5-3 has a function that is uncertain. The CDR3 is made up of 14 amino acids. The V gene end was trimmed by 10 bases and the J gene end by 3 bases; junction bases not matched to a gene: 12.

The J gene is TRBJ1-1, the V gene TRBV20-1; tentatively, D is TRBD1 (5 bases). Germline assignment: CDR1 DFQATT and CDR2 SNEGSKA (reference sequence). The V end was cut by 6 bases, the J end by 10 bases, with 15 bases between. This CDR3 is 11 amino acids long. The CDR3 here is CSALLQGAAFF. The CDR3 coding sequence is TGCAGTGCCCTTCTTCAGGGAGCAGCTTTCTTT.

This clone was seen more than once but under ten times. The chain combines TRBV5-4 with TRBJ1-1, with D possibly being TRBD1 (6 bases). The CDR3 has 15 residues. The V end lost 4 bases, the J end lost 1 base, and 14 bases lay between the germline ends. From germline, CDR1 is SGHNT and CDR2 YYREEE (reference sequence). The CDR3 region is CASSPRTERNTEAFF. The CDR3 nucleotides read TGTGCCAGCAGCCCGCGGACAGAGAGGAACACTGAAGCTTTCTTT.

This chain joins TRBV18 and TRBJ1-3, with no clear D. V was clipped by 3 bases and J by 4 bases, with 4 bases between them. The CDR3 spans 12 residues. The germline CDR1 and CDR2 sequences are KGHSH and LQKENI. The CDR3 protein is CASSPIGNTIYF. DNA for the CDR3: TGTGCCAGCTCACCCATAGGAAACACCATATATTTT.

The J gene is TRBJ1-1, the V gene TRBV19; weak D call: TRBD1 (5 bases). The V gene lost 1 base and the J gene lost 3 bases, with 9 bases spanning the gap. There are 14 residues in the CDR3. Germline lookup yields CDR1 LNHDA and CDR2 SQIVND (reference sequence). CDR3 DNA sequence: TGTGCCAGTAGTATAGGGGGGAGGCACACTGAAGCTTTCTTT. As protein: CASSIGGRHTEAFF. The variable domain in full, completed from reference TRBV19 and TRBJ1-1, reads DGGITQSPKYLFRKEGQNVTLSCEQNLNHDAMYWYRQDPGQGLRLIYYSQIVNDFQKGDIAEGYSVSREKKESFPLTVTSAQKNPTAFYLCASSIGGRHTEAFFGQGTRLTVV.

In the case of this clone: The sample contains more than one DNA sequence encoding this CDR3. CDR3 amino acids: CASSPRLAGGTDTQYF. Written as DNA, the CDR3 is TGTGCCAGTAGTCCGAGACTAGCGGGGGGCACAGATACGCAGTATTTT. V is TRBV19 and J is TRBJ2-3; 12 bases are shared with TRBD2. CDR3 length: 16 amino acids. The trim removed 5 bases at V and 1 base at J, leaving 4 bases unmatched. Germline CDR1 is LNHDA and CDR2 is SQIVND (reference sequence).

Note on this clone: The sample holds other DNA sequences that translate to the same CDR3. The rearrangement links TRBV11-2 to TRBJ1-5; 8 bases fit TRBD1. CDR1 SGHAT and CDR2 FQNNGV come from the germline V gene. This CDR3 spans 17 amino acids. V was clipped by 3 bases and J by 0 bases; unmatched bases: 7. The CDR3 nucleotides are TGTGCCAGCAGCTTGGGTGGGACAGGATATAGCAATCAGCCCCAGCATTTT. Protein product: CASSLGGTGYSNQPQHF. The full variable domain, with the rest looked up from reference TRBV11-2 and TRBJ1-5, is EAGVAQSPRYKIIEKRQSVAFWCNPISGHATLYWYQQILGQGPKLLIQFQNNGVVDDSQLPKDRFSAERLKGVDSTLKIQPAKLEDSAVYLCASSLGGTGYSNQPQHFGDGTRLSIL.

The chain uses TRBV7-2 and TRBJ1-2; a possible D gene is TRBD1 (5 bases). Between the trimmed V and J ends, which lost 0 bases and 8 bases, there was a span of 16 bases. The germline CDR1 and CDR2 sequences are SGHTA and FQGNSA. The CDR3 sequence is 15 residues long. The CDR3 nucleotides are TGTGCCAGCAGCTTAGCCCTCACAGGAGAAAGCGGCTACACCTTC. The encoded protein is CASSLALTGESGYTF.

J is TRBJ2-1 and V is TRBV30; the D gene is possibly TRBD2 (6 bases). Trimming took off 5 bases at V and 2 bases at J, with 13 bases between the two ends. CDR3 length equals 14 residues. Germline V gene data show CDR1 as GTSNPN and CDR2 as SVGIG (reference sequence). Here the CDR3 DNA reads TGTGCCTGGTCCCCCCCGGGGGCCTACAATGAGCAGTTCTTC. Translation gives CAWSPPGAYNEQFF.

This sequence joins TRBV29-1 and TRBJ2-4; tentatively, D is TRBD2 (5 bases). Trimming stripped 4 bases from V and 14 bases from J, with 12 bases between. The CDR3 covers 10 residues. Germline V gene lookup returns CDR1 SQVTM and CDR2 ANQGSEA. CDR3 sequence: CSVGTETKYF. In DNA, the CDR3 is TGCAGCGTTGGTACAGAGACTAAGTACTTC.

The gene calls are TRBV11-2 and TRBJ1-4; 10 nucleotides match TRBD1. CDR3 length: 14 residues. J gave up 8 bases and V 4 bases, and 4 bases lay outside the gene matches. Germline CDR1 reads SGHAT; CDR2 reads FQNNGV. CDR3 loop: CASSSQTGGEKLFF. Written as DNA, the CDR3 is TGTGCCAGCAGCTCACAGACAGGGGGCGAAAAACTGTTTTTT.